This T cell receptor beta chain was captured in a study of T-cell reconstitution after alpha-beta-depleted transplantation in children. Study-wide results and limits: Several hundred expanded graft clones reportedly were the source of alpha-beta T cells about two months after transplant. One year after transplant, T-cell counts and diversity came mostly from newly produced T cells. Some patients showed high day-60 TCRbeta diversity, which derived from surviving recipient T cells and thymic progenitors.

As to this clonotype: Its antigen is as yet unknown.

Using unique molecular identifiers, the investigators prepared the TCRbeta library. MiXCR, run by TCRdb on the PCR reads, gives a single entry per CDR3 protein. In the table there are roughly 350,000 distinct CDR3 sequences, about 17% of which are singletons. CDR3 length: 18 residues. Trimming at V came to 4 bases and at J to 2 bases, leaving 8 bases not matched to a gene. Per the germline V gene, CDR1 is MNHEY and CDR2 is SMNVEV (reference sequence). The rearrangement joins TRBV27 to TRBJ2-3; 14 nucleotides align to TRBD2. Specimen: PBMCs, mostly from graft donor cells, collected 360 days after TCRalphabeta/CD19-depleted stem cell transplant. The TCR sequence derives from a male patient aged 2 to 9 who had a stem cell transplant for acute lymphoblastic leukemia, so the T cells may come from the graft donor. Here the CDR3 DNA reads TGTGCCAGCAGTTCGCAACCGGGACTAGCGGGAGTCACAGATACGCAGTATTTT. Translation: CASSSQPGLAGVTDTQYF.